The clone carrying this TCR beta chain was detected only a few times. The data belong to a study of T-cell reconstitution after alpha-beta-depleted transplantation in children. The authors prepared the TCRbeta library with unique molecular identifiers. From the PCR reads, TCRdb called clonotypes with MiXCR, one entry per CDR3 protein. This sample has approximately 420,000 distinct CDR3 sequences, with about a tenth found just once. The CDR3 is 16 residues long. Trimming took 4 bases from V and 4 from J, leaving 19 bases between them. Germline values: CDR1 DFQATT, CDR2 SNEGSKA (reference sequence). The chain links TRBV20-1 to TRBJ2-2, with D possibly being TRBD2 (5 bases). This receptor was identified in a human donor who donated a stem cell graft to a child with acute myeloid leukemia. The sequencing used PBMCs from the stem cell graft donor, collected from the stem cell graft. CDR3: CSAKSRGLHITGELFF. CDR3 sequence (DNA): TGCAGTGCTAAGTCTAGAGGGCTCCACATCACCGGGGAGCTGTTTTTT.